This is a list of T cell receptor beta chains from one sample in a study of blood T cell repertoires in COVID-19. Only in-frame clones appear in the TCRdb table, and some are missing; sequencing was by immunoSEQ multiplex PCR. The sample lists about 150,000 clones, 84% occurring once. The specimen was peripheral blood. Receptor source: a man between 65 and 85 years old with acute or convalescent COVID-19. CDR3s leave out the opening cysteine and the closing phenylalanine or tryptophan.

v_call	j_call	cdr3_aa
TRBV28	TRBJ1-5	ASSLYRVGQPQH
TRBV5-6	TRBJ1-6	ASSWGPGTDNSPLH
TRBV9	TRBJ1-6	ASSVGTDNSPLH
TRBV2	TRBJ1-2	ASSADRNFNYGYT
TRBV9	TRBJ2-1	ASSARTSGMVGEQF
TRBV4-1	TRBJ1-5	ASSLGQGASNQPQH
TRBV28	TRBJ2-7	ASSLSLGGNYEQY
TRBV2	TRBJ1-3	ASRPGTGDFSGNTIY
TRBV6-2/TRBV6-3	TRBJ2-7	ASSSDVGGTNYEQY
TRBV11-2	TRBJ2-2	ASSQTSGRPNTGELF
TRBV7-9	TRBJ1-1	ASSRGGVNTEAF
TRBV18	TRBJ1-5	ASSPGGGAAGNQPQH
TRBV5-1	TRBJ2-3	ASSFPGEDTQY
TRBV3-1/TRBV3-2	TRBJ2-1	ASSQAGRSSYNEQF
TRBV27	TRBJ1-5	ASSSGLGQPQH
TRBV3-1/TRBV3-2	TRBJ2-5	ASSQGGLAGRETQY
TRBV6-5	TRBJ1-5	ASRTGDQPQH
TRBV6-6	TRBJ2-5	ASSSDDRGGLETQY
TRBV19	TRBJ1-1	ASTEQGLGGTEAF
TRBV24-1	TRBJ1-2	ATSDGDTYGYT
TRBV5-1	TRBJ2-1	ASSVDSYNEQF
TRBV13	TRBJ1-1	ASSLEGGPLTEAF
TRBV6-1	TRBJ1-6	ASRVGTGNNSPLH
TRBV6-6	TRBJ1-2	ASVRGGGLRGYT
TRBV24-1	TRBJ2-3	ATTNSGNSADTQY
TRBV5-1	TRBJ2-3	ASRGTGASTDTQY
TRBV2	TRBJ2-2	ASRGLGFVELF
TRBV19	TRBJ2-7	ASSIVAGRVEQY
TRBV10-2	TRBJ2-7	ASGPGLSYEQY
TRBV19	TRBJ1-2	ASWTPNYGYT
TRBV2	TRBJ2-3	ASSTLAGNTDTQY
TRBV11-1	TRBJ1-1	ASSVRGGNTEAF
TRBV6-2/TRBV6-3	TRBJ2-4	ASSSHGLAVAKNIQY
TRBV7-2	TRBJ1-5	ASSLMGQGYQPQH
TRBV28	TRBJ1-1	ASTTGENTEAF
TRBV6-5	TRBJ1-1	AGARENRYEAF
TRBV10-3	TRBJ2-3	AIRSGLAGGSDTQY
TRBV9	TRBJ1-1	ASSGGTGGPNTEAF
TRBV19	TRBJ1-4	ASSGGAGWANEKLF
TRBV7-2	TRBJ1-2	ASSLPGIYGYT
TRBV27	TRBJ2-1	ASLGIAGDNEQF
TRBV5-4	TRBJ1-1	ASSPSPTVNTEAF
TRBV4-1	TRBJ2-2	ASSQASIEGGGELF
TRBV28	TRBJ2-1	ASSSTSGIRSREQF
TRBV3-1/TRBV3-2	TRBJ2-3	ASSQGESDTQY
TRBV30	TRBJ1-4	AWRTRGNEKLF
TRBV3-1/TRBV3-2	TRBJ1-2	ASSQSFGQGGYGYT
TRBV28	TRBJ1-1	ASSSPGTGFLTEAF
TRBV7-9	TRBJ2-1	ASNRGANNEQF
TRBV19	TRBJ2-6	ASSRTGTVSGANVLT
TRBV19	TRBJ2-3	ASQWGTGPDTQY
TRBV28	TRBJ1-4	ASSLWAGEAEKLF
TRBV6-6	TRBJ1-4	ASQQGAEKLF